A selection of T cell receptor beta chains follows, all from one sample in a study of cytomegalovirus exposure and HLA in healthy donors. Some clones are missing from TCRdb's copy, which holds only in-frame ones; the method was immunoSEQ multiplex PCR. The sample yields 100,000 to 150,000 clones, 78% seen once. Sequencing used PBMCs. These TCRs come from a man in his forties in good health and CMV-seronegative. Each CDR3 is given without its conserved first and last residue. Fields, in order: clone size, V gene, CDR3 protein. The listing skips clone size in some rows; elsewhere it reads once, few, many or a size class.

>NA|TRBV13
ASSLRGAMIGYT
>once|TRBV29-1
SVEFEGNSYEQY
>NA|TRBV7-2
ASSTAGTGDNEQF
>few|TRBV11-2
ASSLDVRLNEKLF
>NA|TRBV21-1
ASSKVTGPTFPGKNEKLF
>NA|TRBV7-2
ASSFRMNTEAF
>NA|TRBV15
ATSMWGDSNQPQH
>NA|TRBV2
ASSAIGANVLT
>NA|TRBV7-8
ASSLIIRGTGGRETQY
>NA|TRBV10-3
AIRYRDDTEAF
>NA|TRBV6-5
ASSPHNTNTEAF
>NA|TRBV28
ASSLWGPRTYNEQF
>NA|TRBV6-1
ASSEEGNSPLH
>few|TRBV18
ASSPQGTQNSPLH
>NA|TRBV5-1
ASAFGGAVDTQY
>NA|TRBV28
ASRTGGSPLH
>once|TRBV29-1
SAGQGSTGELF
>NA|TRBV7-9
SSSSFRTSLTGELF
>NA|TRBV4-2
ASSQGSRGAGELF
>few|TRBV9
ASSVGDYLPTDTQY
>NA|TRBV11-1
ASSPLQGNEQF
>NA|TRBV4-1
ASSQLNEQF
>NA|TRBV28
ASRGGQGKVRNTEAF
>once|TRBV6-5
ASSYSGQGAGNTIY
>few|TRBV19
ASRLRDRVNSPLH
>NA|TRBV10-3
AIKGAAEEY
>few|TRBV27
ASRPTDRGGFYGYT
>NA|TRBV4-1
ASSQDPTVMNEKLF
>NA|TRBV11-3
ASSLAPRETQY
>NA|TRBV28
ASSLSTPGAGANVLT
>once|TRBV28
ASSLGTGGGYGYT
>NA|TRBV9
ASSIGLGGKLF
>NA|TRBV19
ASSDGPGVGQY
>NA|TRBV18
ASSPPLQNGYT
>once|TRBV10-3
ATGLSLISNQPQH
>NA|TRBV7-9
ASSFGTGAGYT
>NA|TRBV19
ASSPGTEAF
>NA|TRBV18
ASSPRGSVGGTEAF
>few|TRBV30
AWSRVNTEAF
>few|TRBV18
ASSLQPPLLWGRGPEAF
>NA|TRBV4-3
ASSHLMDRGIHEQY
>NA|TRBV7-9
AGQGTLSGANVLT
>NA|TRBV29-1
SALALRRDEQF
>NA|TRBV11-1
ASSLEPRGEQF
>NA|TRBV27
ASGLRGELF